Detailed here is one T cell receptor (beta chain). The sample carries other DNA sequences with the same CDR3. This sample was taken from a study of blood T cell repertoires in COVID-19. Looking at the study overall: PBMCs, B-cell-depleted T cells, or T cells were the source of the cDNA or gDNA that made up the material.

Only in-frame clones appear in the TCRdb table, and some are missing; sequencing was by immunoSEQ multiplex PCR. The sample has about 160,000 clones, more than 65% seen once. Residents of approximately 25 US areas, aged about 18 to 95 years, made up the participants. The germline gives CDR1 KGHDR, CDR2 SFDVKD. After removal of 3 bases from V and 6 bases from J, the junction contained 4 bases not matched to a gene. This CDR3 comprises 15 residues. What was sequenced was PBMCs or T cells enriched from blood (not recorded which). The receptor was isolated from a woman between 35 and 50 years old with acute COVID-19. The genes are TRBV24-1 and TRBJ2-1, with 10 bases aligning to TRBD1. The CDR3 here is CATSDTGTGVNEQFF. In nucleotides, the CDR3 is TGTGCCACCAGTGATACCGGGACAGGGGTCAATGAGCAGTTCTTC.